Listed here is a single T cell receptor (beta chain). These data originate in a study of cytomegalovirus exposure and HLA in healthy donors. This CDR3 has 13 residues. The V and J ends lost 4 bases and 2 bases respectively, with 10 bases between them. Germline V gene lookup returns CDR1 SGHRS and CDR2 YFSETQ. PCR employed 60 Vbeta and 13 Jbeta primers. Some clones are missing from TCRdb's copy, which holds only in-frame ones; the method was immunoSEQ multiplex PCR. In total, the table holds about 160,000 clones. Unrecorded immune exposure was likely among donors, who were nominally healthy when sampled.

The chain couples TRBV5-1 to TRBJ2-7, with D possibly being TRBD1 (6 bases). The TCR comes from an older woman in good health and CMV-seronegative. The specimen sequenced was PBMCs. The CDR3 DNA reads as TGCGCCAGCAGCCGGGGACAAGCCTACGAGCAGTACTTC. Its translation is CASSRGQAYEQYF.